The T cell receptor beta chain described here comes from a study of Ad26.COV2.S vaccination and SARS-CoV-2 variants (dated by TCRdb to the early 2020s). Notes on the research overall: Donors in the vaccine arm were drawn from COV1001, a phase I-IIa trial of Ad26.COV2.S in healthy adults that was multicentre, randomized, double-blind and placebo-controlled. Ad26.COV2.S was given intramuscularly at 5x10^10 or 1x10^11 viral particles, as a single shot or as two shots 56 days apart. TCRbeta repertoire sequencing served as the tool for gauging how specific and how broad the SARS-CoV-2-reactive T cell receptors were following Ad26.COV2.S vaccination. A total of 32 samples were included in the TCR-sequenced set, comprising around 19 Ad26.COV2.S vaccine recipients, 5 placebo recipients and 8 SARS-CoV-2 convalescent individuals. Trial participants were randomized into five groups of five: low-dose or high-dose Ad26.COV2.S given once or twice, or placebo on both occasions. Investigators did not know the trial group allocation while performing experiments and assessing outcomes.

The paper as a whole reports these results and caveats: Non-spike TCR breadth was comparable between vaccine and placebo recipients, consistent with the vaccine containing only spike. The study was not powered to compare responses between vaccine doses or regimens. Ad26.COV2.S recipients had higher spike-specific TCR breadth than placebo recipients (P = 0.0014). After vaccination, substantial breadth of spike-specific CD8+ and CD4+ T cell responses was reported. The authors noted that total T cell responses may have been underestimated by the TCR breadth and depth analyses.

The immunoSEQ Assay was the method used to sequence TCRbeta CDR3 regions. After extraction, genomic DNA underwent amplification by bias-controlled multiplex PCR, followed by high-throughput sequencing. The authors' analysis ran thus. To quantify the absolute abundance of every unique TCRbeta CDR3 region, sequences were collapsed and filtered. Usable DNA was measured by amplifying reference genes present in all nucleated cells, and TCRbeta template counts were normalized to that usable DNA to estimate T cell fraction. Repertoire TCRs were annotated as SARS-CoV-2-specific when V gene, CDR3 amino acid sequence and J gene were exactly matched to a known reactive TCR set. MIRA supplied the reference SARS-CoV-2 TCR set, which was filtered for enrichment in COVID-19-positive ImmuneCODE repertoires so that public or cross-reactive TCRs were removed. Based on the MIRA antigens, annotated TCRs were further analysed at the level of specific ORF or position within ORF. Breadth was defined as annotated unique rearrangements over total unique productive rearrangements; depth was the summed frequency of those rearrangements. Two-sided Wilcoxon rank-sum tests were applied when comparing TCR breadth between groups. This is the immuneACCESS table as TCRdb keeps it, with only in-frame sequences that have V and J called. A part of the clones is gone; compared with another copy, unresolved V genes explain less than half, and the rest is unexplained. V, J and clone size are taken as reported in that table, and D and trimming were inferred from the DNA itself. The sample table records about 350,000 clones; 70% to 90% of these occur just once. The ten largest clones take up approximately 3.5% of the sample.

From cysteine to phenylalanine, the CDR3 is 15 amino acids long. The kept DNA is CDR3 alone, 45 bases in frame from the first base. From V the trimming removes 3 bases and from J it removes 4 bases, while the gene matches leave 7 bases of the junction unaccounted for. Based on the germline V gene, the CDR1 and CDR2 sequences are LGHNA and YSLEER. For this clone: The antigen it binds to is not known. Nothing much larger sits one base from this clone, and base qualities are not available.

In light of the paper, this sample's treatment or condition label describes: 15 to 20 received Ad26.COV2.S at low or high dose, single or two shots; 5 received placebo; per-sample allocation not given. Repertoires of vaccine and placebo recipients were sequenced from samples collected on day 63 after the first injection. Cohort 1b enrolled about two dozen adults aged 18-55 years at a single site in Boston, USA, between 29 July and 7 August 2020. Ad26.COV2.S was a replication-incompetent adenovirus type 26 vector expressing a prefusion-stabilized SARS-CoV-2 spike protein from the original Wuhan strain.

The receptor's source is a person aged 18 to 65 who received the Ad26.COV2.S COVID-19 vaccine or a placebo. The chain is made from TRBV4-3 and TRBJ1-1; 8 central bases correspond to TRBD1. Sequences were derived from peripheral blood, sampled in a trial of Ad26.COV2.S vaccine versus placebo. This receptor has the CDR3 CASSHPGQGGTEAFF. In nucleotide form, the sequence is TGCGCCAGCAGCCACCCCGGACAGGGAGGCACTGAAGCTTTCTTT.